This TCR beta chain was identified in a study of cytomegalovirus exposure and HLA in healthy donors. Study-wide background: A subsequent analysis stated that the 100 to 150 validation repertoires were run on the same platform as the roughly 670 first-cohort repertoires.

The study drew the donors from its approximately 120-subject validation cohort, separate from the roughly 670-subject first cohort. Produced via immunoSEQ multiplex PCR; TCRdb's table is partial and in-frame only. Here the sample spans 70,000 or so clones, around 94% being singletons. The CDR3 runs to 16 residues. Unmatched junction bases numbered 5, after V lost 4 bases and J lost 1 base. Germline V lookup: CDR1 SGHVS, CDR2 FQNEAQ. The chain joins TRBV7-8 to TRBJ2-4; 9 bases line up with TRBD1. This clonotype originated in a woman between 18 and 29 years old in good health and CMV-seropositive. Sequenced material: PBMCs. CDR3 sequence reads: CASSSQGAGAKNIQYF. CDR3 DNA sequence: TGTGCCAGCAGCTCACAGGGGGCAGGGGCCAAAAACATTCAGTACTTC.